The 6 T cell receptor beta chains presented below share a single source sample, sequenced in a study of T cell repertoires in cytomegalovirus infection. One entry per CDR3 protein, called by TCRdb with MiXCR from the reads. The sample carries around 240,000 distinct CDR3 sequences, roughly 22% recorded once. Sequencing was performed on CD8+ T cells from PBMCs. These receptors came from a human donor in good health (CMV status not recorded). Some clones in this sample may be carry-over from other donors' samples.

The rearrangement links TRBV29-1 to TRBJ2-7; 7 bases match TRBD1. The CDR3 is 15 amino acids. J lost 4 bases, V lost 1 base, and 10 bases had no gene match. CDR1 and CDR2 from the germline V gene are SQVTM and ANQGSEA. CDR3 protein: CSVEGRGGRGYEQYF. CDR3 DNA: TGCAGCGTTGAAGGAAGAGGTGGCAGGGGGTACGAGCAGTACTTC.

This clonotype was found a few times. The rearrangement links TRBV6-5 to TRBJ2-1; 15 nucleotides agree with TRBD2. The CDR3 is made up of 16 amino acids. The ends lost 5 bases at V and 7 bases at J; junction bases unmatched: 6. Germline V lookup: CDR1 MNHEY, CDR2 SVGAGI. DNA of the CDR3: TGTGCCAGCAGTCACGGACTAGCGGGGGGGCCTAATGAGCAGTTCTTC. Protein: CASSHGLAGGPNEQFF.

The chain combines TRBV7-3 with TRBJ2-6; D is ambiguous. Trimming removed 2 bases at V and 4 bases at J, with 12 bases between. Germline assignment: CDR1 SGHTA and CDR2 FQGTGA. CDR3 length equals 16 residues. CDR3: CASSLFPDPGANVLTF. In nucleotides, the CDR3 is TGTGCCAGCAGCTTATTTCCGGACCCAGGGGCCAACGTCCTGACTTTC.

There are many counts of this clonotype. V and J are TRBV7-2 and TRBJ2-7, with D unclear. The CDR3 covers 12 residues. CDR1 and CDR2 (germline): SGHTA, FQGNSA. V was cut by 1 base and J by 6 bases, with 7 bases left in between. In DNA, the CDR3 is TGTGCCAGCAGCTTAGGACCCCTCGAGCAGTACTTC. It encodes CASSLGPLEQYF.

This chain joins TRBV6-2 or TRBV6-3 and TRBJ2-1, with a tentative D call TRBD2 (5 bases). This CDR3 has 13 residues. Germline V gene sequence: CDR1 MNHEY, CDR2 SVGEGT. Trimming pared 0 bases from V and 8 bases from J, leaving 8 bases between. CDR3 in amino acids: CASSYSKLDEQFF. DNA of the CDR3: TGTGCCAGCAGTTACTCGAAACTAGATGAGCAGTTCTTC.

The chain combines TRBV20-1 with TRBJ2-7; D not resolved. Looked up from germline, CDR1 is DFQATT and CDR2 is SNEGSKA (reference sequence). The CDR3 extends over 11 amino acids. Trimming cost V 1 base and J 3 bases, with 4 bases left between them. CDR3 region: CSARVGYEQYF. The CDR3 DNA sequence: TGCAGTGCTAGAGTGGGCTACGAGCAGTACTTC.